This passage covers 10 T cell receptor beta chains from one sample sequenced in a study of shared clonotypes between healthy human individuals. Profiling relied on immunoSEQ multiplex PCR, and the TCRdb table lists in-frame clones only, not all of them. The repertoire has around 980,000 clones, approximately 80% of them found once; the top ten carry 0.6% to 0.7%. Input material: memory CD4+ T cells from PBMCs. Subset in this sample: CD45RA-negative fraction. These receptors were obtained from a man younger than 30 in good health. Some clones in this sample may be carry-over from other donors' samples.

The chain joins TRBV7-2 to TRBJ1-1, with D uncertain. V was pared by 6 bases and J by 8 bases, with 13 bases between. The CDR3 has 12 amino acids. The V gene's germline CDR1 is SGHTA and CDR2 FQGNSA. CDR3 DNA: TGTGCCAGCAGTCCCAGGCGGGGAGAAGCTTTCTTT. This encodes CASSPRRGEAFF.

In its sample, this clone was seen a few times. The chain is built from TRBV5-1 and TRBJ2-1, with TRBD2 identical over 10 bases. The germline V gene has CDR1 SGHRS and CDR2 YFSETQ. The CDR3 consists of 16 residues. Germline trimming cut 4 bases from V and 1 base from J; bases unmatched to any gene: 5. CDR3 region: CASSPSGGISYNEQFF. DNA of the CDR3: TGCGCCAGCAGCCCTAGCGGGGGAATATCCTACAATGAGCAGTTCTTC. The full variable domain, completed using reference TRBV5-1 and TRBJ2-1, is KAGVTQTPRYLIKTRGQQVTLSCSPISGHRSVSWYQQTPGQGLQFLFEYFSETQRNKGNFPGRFSGRQFSNSRSEMNVSTLELGDSALYLCASSPSGGISYNEQFFGPGTRLTVL.

The J gene is TRBJ2-3, the V gene TRBV6-1; D unresolved. The V and J ends lost 0 bases and 0 bases respectively, with 7 bases between them. Germline loops: CDR1 MNHNS, CDR2 SASEGT. This CDR3 contains 15 residues. CDR3 loop: CASSEAGLSTDTQYF. The DNA for the CDR3 is TGTGCCAGCAGTGAAGCAGGCCTAAGCACAGATACGCAGTATTTT.

The V and J genes are TRBV9 and TRBJ1-5; D is undetermined. Germline values: CDR1 SGDLS, CDR2 YYNGEE. This CDR3 contains 15 residues. V shed 0 bases and J shed 0 bases, with 7 bases lying between them. CDR3 sequence (DNA): TGTGCCAGCAGCGTAGACCCTATTAGCAATCAGCCCCAGCATTTT. This translates into CASSVDPISNQPQHF. Together with reference TRBV9 and TRBJ1-5, the CDR3 gives the full variable domain: DSGVTQTPKHLITATGQRVTLRCSPRSGDLSVYWYQQSLDQGLQFLIQYYNGEERAKGNILERFSAQQFPDLHSELNLSSLELGDSALYFCASSVDPISNQPQHFGDGTRLSIL.

The CDR3 here is CASSLMDTEAFF. The CDR3 coding sequence is TGTGCCAGCAGTTTGATGGACACTGAAGCTTTCTTT. The chain uses TRBV2 and TRBJ1-1; D gene uncertain. The CDR3 runs to 12 residues. From germline, CDR1 is SNHLY and CDR2 FYNNEI. The V end lost 5 bases, the J end lost 3 bases, and 7 bases lay between the germline ends.

The rearrangement uses TRBV4-2 and TRBJ2-6; 8 bases are shared with TRBD1. Germline trimming cut 0 bases from V and 2 bases from J; bases unmatched to any gene: 9. Per germline, CDR1 LGHNA and CDR2 YNFKEQ. There are 19 residues in the CDR3. The CDR3 bases are TGTGCCAGCAGCCAAGATCCGCCCCGGACAGGGCCTGGGGCCAACGTCCTGACTTTC. Translating it yields CASSQDPPRTGPGANVLTF.

On this clone itself: This likely traces to a read error, being one base from a far larger clone. V usage is TRBV6-1 and J usage is TRBJ2-5; D ambiguous. Per the germline V gene, CDR1 is MNHNS and CDR2 is SASEGT. Trimming shortened V by 5 bases and J by 3 bases, and 1 base separated the two germline ends. This CDR3 is built from 10 residues. The CDR3 DNA reads as TGTGCCAGCAGTAAAGAGACCCAGTACTTC. This encodes CASSKETQYF.

The chain has TRBV6-5 and TRBJ1-4; 12 bases line up with TRBD1. V shed 0 bases, J shed 6 bases, and the junction held 2 bases outside the gene matches. The CDR3 totals 16 residues. Germline V gene lookup returns CDR1 MNHEY and CDR2 SVGAGI. The CDR3 protein is CASSYSGTGGDEKLFF. CDR3 in DNA: TGTGCCAGCAGTTACTCGGGGACAGGGGGCGATGAAAAACTGTTTTTT.

V and J are TRBV6-5 and TRBJ2-7; TRBD1 is a possible D gene (5 bases). V was pared by 0 bases and J by 2 bases, with 8 bases between. In germline, CDR1 is MNHEY, CDR2 SVGAGI. The CDR3 totals 14 residues. CDR3 amino acids: CASSYSDKPYEQYF. The DNA for the CDR3 is TGTGCCAGCAGTTACTCGGACAAGCCCTACGAGCAGTACTTC.

The rearrangement links TRBV19 to TRBJ2-2; D ambiguous. The CDR3 spans 14 residues. Trimming took off 9 bases at V and 6 bases at J, with 17 bases between the two ends. Germline V gives CDR1 LNHDA, CDR2 SQIVND (reference sequence). The CDR3 coding sequence is TGTGCCAGCTTAGGGCCAAGGGCCGCCGGGGAGCTGTTTTTT. Translated, it gives CASLGPRAAGELFF.